The source of this T cell receptor beta chain is a study of regulatory T cells in long-lasting Graves disease. This clonotype was seen repeatedly, ten times or more. Researchers made TCR beta libraries by using iRepertoire HTBI primers and running Arm-PCR on CDR3 regions. TCRdb itself ran the multiplex PCR reads through MiXCR, one entry per CDR3 protein. The sample holds almost 450,000 distinct CDR3 sequences, roughly 15% seen once. Documented time point: newly diagnosed GD, antithyroid drugs for less than 3 months. Extracted PBMC RNA gave rise to the TCR library. American Thyroid Association guidelines defined how Graves' disease was diagnosed. Separately, the same data were catalogued under a study of T cells in Graves' hyperthyroidism and ophthalmopathy. That report notes: Calling Graves' hyperthyroidism stable meant ophthalmopathy did not progress within 18 months. Most clonotypes that expanded in the thyroid above 0.001 also showed up in blood.

Here the sequenced sample was peripheral blood mononuclear cells (PBMCs), taken at new diagnosis, from a patient treated with antithyroid drugs. This clonotype was obtained from a woman aged 30 to 39 with Graves disease.

The CDR3 sequence: CASSPRAQGLLFNQPQHF. In DNA form, the CDR3 reads TGTGCCAGCAGTCCGAGGGCACAGGGGTTATTGTTCAATCAGCCCCAGCATTTT. The rearrangement links TRBV28 to TRBJ1-5, with 7 bases matching TRBD1. J lost 3 bases, V lost 5 bases, and 16 bases had no gene match. This CDR3 has 18 amino acids. Germline assignment: CDR1 MDHEN and CDR2 SYDVKM.